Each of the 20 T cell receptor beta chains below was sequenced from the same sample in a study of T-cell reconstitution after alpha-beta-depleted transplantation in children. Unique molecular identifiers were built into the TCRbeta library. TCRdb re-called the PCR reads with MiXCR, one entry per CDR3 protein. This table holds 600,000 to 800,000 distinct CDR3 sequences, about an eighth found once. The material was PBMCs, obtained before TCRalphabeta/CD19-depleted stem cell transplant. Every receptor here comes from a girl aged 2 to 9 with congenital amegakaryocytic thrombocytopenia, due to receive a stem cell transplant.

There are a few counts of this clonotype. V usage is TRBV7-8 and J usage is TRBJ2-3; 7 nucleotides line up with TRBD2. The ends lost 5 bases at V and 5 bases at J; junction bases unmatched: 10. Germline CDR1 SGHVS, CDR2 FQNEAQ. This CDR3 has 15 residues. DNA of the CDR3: TGTGCCAGCAGCCCTAGCGGAATTAACGGAGATACGCAGTATTTT. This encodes CASSPSGINGDTQYF.

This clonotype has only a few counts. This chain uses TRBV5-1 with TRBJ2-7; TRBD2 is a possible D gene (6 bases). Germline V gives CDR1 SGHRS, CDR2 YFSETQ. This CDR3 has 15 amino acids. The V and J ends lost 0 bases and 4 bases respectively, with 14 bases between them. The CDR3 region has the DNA TGCGCCAGCAGCTTGGAAAGCAGCGGGCTTTACGAGCAGTACTTC. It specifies CASSLESSGLYEQYF.

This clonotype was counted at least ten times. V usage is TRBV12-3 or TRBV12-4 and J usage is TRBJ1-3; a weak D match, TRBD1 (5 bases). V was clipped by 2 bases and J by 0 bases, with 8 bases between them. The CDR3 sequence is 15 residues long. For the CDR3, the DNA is TGTGCCAGCAGTTTAACAGGTTTCTCTGGAAACACCATATATTTT. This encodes CASSLTGFSGNTIYF.

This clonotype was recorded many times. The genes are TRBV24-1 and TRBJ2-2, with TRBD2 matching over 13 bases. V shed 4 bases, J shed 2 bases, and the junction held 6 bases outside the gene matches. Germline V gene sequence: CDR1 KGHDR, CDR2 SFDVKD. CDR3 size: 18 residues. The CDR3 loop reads CATSDGTSGIPNTGELFF. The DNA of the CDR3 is TGTGCCACCAGTGACGGGACTAGCGGGATACCTAACACCGGGGAGCTGTTTTTT.

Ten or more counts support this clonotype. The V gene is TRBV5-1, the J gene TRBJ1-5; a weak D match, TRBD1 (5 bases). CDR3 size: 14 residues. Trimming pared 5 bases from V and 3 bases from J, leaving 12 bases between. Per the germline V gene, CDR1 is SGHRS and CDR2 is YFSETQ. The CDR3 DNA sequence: TGCGCCAGCAGGAGAGGGACGGACAATCAGCCCCAGCATTTT. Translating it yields CASRRGTDNQPQHF. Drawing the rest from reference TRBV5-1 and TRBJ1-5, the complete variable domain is KAGVTQTPRYLIKTRGQQVTLSCSPISGHRSVSWYQQTPGQGLQFLFEYFSETQRNKGNFPGRFSGRQFSNSRSEMNVSTLELGDSALYLCASRRGTDNQPQHFGDGTRLSIL.

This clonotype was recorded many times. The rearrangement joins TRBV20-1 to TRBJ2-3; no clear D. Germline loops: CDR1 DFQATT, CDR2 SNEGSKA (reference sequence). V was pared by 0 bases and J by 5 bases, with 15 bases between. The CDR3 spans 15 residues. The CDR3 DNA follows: TGCAGTGCTAGAGATCATGCCAGGAAGGGAGATACGCAGTATTTT. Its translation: CSARDHARKGDTQYF.

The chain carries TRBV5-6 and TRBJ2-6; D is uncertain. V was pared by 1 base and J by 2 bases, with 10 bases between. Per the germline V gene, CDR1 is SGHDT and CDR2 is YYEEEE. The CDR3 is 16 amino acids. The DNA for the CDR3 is TGTGCCAGCAGCTTGAGGATGGCAGCTGGGGCCAACGTCCTGACTTTC. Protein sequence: CASSLRMAAGANVLTF.

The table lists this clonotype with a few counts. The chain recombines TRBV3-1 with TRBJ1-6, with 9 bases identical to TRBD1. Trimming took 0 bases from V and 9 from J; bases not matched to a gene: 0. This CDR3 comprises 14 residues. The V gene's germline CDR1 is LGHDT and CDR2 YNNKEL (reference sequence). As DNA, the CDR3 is TGTGCCAGCAGCCAAGAGACAGGGGGTTCACCCCTCCACTTT. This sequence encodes CASSQETGGSPLHF.

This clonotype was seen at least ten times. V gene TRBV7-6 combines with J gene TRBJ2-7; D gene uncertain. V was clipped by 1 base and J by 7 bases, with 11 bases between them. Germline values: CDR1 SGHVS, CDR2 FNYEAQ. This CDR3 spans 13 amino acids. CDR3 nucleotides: TGTGCCAGCAGCTTAGGGAGCCCTTTGGAGCAGTACTTC. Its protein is CASSLGSPLEQYF.

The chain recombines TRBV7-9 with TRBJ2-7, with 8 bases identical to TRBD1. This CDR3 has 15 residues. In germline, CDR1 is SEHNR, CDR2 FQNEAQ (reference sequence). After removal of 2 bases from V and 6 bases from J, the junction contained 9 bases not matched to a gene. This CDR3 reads CASSLTIQGVSEQYF. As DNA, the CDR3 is TGTGCCAGCAGCTTAACTATACAGGGGGTCTCCGAGCAGTACTTC.

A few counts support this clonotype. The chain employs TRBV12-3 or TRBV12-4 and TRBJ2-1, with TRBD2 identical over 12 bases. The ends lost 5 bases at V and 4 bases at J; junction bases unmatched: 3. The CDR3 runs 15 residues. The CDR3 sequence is CASSQTSGRYNEQFF. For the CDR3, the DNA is TGTGCCAGCAGTCAGACTAGCGGGAGATACAATGAGCAGTTCTTC.

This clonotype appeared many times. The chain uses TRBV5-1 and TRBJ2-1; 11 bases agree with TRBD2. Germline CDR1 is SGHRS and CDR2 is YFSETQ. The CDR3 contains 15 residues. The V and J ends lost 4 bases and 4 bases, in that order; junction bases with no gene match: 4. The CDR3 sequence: CASSQGLAAYNEQFF. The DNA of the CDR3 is TGCGCCAGCAGCCAGGGACTAGCGGCTTACAATGAGCAGTTCTTC. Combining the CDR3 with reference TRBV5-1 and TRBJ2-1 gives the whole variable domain KAGVTQTPRYLIKTRGQQVTLSCSPISGHRSVSWYQQTPGQGLQFLFEYFSETQRNKGNFPGRFSGRQFSNSRSEMNVSTLELGDSALYLCASSQGLAAYNEQFFGPGTRLTVL.

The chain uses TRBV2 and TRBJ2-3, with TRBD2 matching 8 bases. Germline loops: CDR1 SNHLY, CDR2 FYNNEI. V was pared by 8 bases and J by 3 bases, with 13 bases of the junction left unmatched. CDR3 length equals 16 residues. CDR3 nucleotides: TGTGCCAGCGCAATAGCGGGAAATAGGAGAACAGATACGCAGTATTTT. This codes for CASAIAGNRRTDTQYF.

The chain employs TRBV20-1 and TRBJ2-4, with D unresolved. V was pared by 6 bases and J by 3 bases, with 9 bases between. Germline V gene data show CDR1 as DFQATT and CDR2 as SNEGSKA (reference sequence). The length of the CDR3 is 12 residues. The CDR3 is CSAEHFKNIQYF. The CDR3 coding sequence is TGCAGTGCCGAACACTTCAAAAACATTCAGTACTTC.

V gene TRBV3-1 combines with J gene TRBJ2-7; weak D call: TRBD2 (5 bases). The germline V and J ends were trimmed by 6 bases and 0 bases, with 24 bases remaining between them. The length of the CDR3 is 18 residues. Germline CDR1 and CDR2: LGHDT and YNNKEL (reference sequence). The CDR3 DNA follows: TGTGCCAGCAGTTTTTCCGTGGGAGAAGCCCAGAGCTCCTACGAGCAGTACTTC. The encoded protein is CASSFSVGEAQSSYEQYF.

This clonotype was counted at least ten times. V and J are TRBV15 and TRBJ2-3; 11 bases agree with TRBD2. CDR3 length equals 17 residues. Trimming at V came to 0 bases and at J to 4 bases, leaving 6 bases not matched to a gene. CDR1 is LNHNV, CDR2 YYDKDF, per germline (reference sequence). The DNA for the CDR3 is TGTGCCACCAGCAGAGATCGCCTAGCGGGAGGCGCAGATACGCAGTATTTT. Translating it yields CATSRDRLAGGADTQYF.

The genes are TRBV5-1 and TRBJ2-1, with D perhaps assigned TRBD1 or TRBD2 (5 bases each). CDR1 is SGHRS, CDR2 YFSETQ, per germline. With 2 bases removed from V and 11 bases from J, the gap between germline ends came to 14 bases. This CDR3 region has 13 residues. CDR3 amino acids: CASSFPGTLQQFF. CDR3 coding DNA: TGCGCCAGCAGCTTCCCCGGGACGTTACAGCAGTTCTTC.

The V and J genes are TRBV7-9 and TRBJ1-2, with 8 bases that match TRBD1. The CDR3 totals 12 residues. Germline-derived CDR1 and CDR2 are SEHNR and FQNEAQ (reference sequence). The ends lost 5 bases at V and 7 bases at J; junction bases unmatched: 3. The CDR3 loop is CASSKDRVGYTF. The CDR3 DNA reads TGTGCCAGCAGCAAGGACAGGGTTGGCTACACCTTC.

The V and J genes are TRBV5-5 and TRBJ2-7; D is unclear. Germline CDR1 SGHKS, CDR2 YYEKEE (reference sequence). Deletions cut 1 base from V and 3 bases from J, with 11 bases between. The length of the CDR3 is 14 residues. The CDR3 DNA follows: TGTGCCAGCAGCTTGTGGCAGGACGGCTACGAGCAGTACTTC. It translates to CASSLWQDGYEQYF.

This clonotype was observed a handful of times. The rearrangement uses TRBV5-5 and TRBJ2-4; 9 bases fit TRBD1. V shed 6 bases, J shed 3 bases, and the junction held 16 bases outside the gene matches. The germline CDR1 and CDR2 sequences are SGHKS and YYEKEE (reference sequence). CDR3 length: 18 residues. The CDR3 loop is CASTLILHPGQGKNIQYF. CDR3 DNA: TGTGCCAGCACCCTCATCCTTCACCCGGGACAGGGCAAAAACATTCAGTACTTC.